Below are 25 T cell receptor beta chains sequenced from a single sample in a study of cytomegalovirus exposure and HLA in healthy donors. The study ran its PCR with 60 Vbeta and 13 Jbeta primers. Assay used: immunoSEQ multiplex PCR; TCRdb lists only in-frame clones, some missing. The sample has under 200,000 clones; over 70% are singletons. Sample: PBMCs. Every receptor here comes from a man aged 25 to 40 in good health and CMV-seronegative.

This rearrangement joins TRBV28 to TRBJ1-5; D is possibly TRBD1 (5 bases). Deletions cut 2 bases from V and 0 bases from J, with 8 bases between. CDR3 length equals 15 residues. Germline V gives CDR1 MDHEN, CDR2 SYDVKM. CDR3 bases: TGTGCCAGCAGTTTACAGGACACTAGCAATCAGCCCCAGCATTTT. Protein: CASSLQDTSNQPQHF.

The genes are TRBV15 and TRBJ2-7, with 8 positions matching TRBD2. Per the germline V gene, CDR1 is LNHNV and CDR2 is YYDKDF (reference sequence). With 2 bases clipped from V and 10 bases from J, the junction kept 7 bases outside the gene matches. This CDR3 region has 13 residues. The CDR3 loop reads CATSRPGGAEQYF. CDR3 DNA: TGTGCCACCAGCAGACCCGGGGGGGCCGAACAGTACTTC.

The chain links TRBV6-1 to TRBJ1-5, with D hard to call. The germline CDR1 and CDR2 sequences are MNHNS and SASEGT. V gave up 6 bases and J gave up 7 bases, with 13 bases separating them. This CDR3 comprises 13 residues. As DNA, the CDR3 is TGTGCCAGCAGCATAGCCCCGTGGCAGCCCCAGCATTTT. Encoded protein: CASSIAPWQPQHF.

The chain combines TRBV30 with TRBJ2-7, with a tentative D call TRBD2 (6 bases). The ends were cut back, 5 bases at V and 3 bases at J, with 29 bases in the middle. The V gene's germline CDR1 is GTSNPN and CDR2 SVGIG (reference sequence). CDR3 length: 18 residues. The CDR3 coding sequence is TGTGCCTGGGATCACGGACTACGACTAGGCGTGAGGGGCTACGAGCAGTACTTC. Its translation: CAWDHGLRLGVRGYEQYF.

The chain is built from TRBV28 and TRBJ1-1; possible D gene TRBD1, 6 bases. Trimming left V 4 bases short and J 3 bases short, with 12 bases between. Germline V gene data show CDR1 as MDHEN and CDR2 as SYDVKM. The CDR3 has 14 amino acids. The DNA of the CDR3 is TGTGCCAGCAGTTATCGACAGGCAGACACTGAAGCTTTCTTT. Translating it yields CASSYRQADTEAFF.

The J gene is TRBJ2-7, the V gene TRBV7-6; D gene ambiguous. Germline V gives CDR1 SGHVS, CDR2 FNYEAQ. V shed 5 bases and J shed 3 bases, with 11 bases lying between them. This CDR3 spans 13 amino acids. The chain's CDR3 is CASSPTEYYEQYF. The CDR3 DNA is TGTGCCAGCAGCCCCACAGAGTACTACGAGCAGTACTTC.

This clone was picked up a small number of times. The chain links TRBV6-1 to TRBJ1-1, with D tentatively TRBD1 (6 bases). The length of the CDR3 is 15 residues. The germline gives CDR1 MNHNS, CDR2 SASEGT. V was cut by 4 bases and J by 5 bases, with 17 bases left in between. The CDR3 DNA sequence: TGTGCCAGCAGTGGGTCTGGACAGCTTGGGACTGAAGCTTTCTTT. This encodes CASSGSGQLGTEAFF.

The chain combines TRBV29-1 with TRBJ2-1; 11 nucleotides align to TRBD2. Germline V lookup: CDR1 SQVTM, CDR2 ANQGSEA. The CDR3 runs to 13 residues. The junction had 7 bases not matched to a gene; V was cut back by 6 bases and J by 9 bases. Here the CDR3 reads CSVPGTSGSEQFF. As DNA, the CDR3 is TGCAGCGTACCCGGGACTAGCGGTAGTGAGCAGTTCTTC.

The chain couples TRBV30 to TRBJ2-1; TRBD2 matches at 15 bases. This CDR3 region has 16 residues. Per the germline V gene, CDR1 is GTSNPN and CDR2 is SVGIG (reference sequence). V dropped 2 bases and J dropped 7; count of bases not matched to a gene: 6. Here the CDR3 DNA reads TGTGCCTGGAGTTCGGGGACTAGCGGGGGGTGGAATGAGCAGTTCTTC. Protein sequence: CAWSSGTSGGWNEQFF.

The chain employs TRBV10-3 and TRBJ2-5; TRBD2 aligns across 10 bases. The length of the CDR3 is 13 residues. V lost 11 bases to trimming and J lost 3 bases; unmatched junction nucleotides: 6. Germline V CDR1 and CDR2: ENHRY, SYGVKD. CDR3 DNA sequence: TGTGCCTCCAACGGACTAGCGGAAGAGACCCAGTACTTC. Translated: CASNGLAEETQYF.

V and J are TRBV5-1 and TRBJ1-4, with D maybe TRBD1 (6 bases). The V end lost 4 bases, the J end lost 7 bases, and 17 bases lay between the germline ends. Germline V gives CDR1 SGHRS, CDR2 YFSETQ. The CDR3 contains 15 residues. In nucleotides, the CDR3 is TGCGCCAGCAGCGCCTTAGGGGGTAGAGGTGAAAAACTGTTTTTT. Residues: CASSALGGRGEKLFF. The variable domain in full, completed from reference TRBV5-1 and TRBJ1-4, reads KAGVTQTPRYLIKTRGQQVTLSCSPISGHRSVSWYQQTPGQGLQFLFEYFSETQRNKGNFPGRFSGRQFSNSRSEMNVSTLELGDSALYLCASSALGGRGEKLFFGSGTQLSVL.

This chain links TRBV6-6 with TRBJ1-5; 8 bases map to TRBD1. V was pared by 6 bases and J by 4 bases, with 2 bases of the junction left unmatched. CDR3 length: 13 amino acids. CDR1 and CDR2 from the germline V gene are MNHNY and SVGAGI (reference sequence). This CDR3 is CASRQGANQPQHF. The CDR3 DNA follows: TGTGCCAGCAGGCAGGGGGCGAATCAGCCCCAGCATTTT.

This chain joins TRBV6-5 and TRBJ1-5; possibly TRBD1 for D (6 bases). Germline CDR1 reads MNHEY; CDR2 reads SVGAGI. The ends were cut back, 4 bases at V and 3 bases at J, with 10 bases in the middle. This CDR3 is built from 14 residues. CDR3 DNA: TGTGCCAGCAGTTCAACAGGGTACAATCAGCCCCAGCATTTT. Its translation: CASSSTGYNQPQHF.

V usage is TRBV10-3 and J usage is TRBJ1-6; a weak D match, TRBD1 (6 bases). Trimming took 5 bases from V and 7 from J, leaving 15 bases between them. Germline CDR1 is ENHRY and CDR2 is SYGVKD. This CDR3 has 15 residues. The CDR3 sequence: CAISLQGPQNSPLHF. CDR3 coding DNA: TGTGCCATCAGTCTACAGGGTCCACAAAATTCACCCCTCCACTTT.

The rearrangement links TRBV5-1 to TRBJ2-7, with D possibly TRBD1 on 5 matching bases. Per the germline V gene, CDR1 is SGHRS and CDR2 is YFSETQ. V gave up 3 bases and J gave up 3 bases, with 19 bases separating them. The CDR3 is 16 amino acids. CDR3 sequence: CASSSSKDRPDYEQYF. In DNA form, the CDR3 reads TGCGCCAGCAGCTCGTCCAAAGACAGACCAGACTACGAGCAGTACTTC.

The rearrangement joins TRBV9 to TRBJ1-4; no reliable D call. Germline values: CDR1 SGDLS, CDR2 YYNGEE. This CDR3 spans 14 amino acids. V shed 0 bases and J shed 4 bases, with 7 bases lying between them. Here the CDR3 DNA reads TGTGCCAGCAGCGTAGGACGGAGTAATGAAAAACTGTTTTTT. Amino acids: CASSVGRSNEKLFF. Complete variable domain (other parts from reference TRBV9 and TRBJ1-4): DSGVTQTPKHLITATGQRVTLRCSPRSGDLSVYWYQQSLDQGLQFLIQYYNGEERAKGNILERFSAQQFPDLHSELNLSSLELGDSALYFCASSVGRSNEKLFFGSGTQLSVL.

V usage is TRBV5-5 and J usage is TRBJ2-3, with 10 bases matching TRBD2. CDR3 length: 18 residues. The V and J ends lost 0 bases and 0 bases, in that order; junction bases with no gene match: 7. Germline CDR1 is SGHKS and CDR2 is YYEKEE (reference sequence). CDR3 coding DNA: TGTGCCAGCAGCTTGGGGCTAGCGGGAGCTACTAGCACAGATACGCAGTATTTT. This codes for CASSLGLAGATSTDTQYF.

The chain couples TRBV10-1 to TRBJ2-1, with TRBD2 matching over 8 bases. The V and J ends lost 5 bases and 6 bases, in that order; junction bases with no gene match: 3. In germline, CDR1 is WNHNN, CDR2 SYGVQD (reference sequence). CDR3 size: 13 residues. The CDR3 sequence: CASSSGSVNEQFF. The CDR3 coding sequence is TGCGCCAGCAGTAGCGGGAGCGTCAATGAGCAGTTCTTC.

The chain couples TRBV6-5 to TRBJ2-2; D remains unclear. CDR1 is MNHEY, CDR2 SVGAGI, per germline. This CDR3 is built from 16 residues. Trimming pared 1 base from V and 2 bases from J, leaving 11 bases between. The CDR3 region is CASSYWIATNTGELFF. Written as DNA, the CDR3 is TGTGCCAGCAGTTACTGGATAGCCACTAACACCGGGGAGCTGTTTTTT.

The rearrangement uses TRBV19 and TRBJ1-5, with TRBD1 matching 7 bases. There are 15 residues in the CDR3. CDR1 LNHDA and CDR2 SQIVND come from the germline V gene (reference sequence). The J segment lost 0 bases and the V segment lost 6 bases, leaving 5 bases of the junction unmatched. For the CDR3, the DNA is TGTGCCAGTAGACTGACAGGGATTAGCAATCAGCCCCAGCATTTT. It specifies CASRLTGISNQPQHF.

The chain uses TRBV14 and TRBJ2-7; 8 positions agree with TRBD1. The length of the CDR3 is 15 residues. Germline V lookup: CDR1 SGHDN, CDR2 FVKESK. J lost 1 base, V lost 4 bases, and 6 bases had no gene match. This CDR3 reads CASSRPGTGSYEQYF. The CDR3, as DNA: TGTGCCAGCAGCCGCCCAGGGACAGGATCCTACGAGCAGTACTTC.

The rearrangement uses TRBV6-5 and TRBJ1-1; TRBD1 might be the D (5 bases). V lost 5 bases, J lost 0 bases, and 10 bases lay in between. Germline assignment: CDR1 MNHEY and CDR2 SVGAGI. The CDR3 contains 14 residues. This CDR3 is CASSRGSLNTEAFF. The DNA of the CDR3 is TGTGCCAGCAGTCGGGGGAGCCTGAACACTGAAGCTTTCTTT.

This clone came up a few times. One end of the junction varies from germline; a read error may be responsible. The chain is built from TRBV29-1 and TRBJ1-1, with 7 positions matching TRBD1. CDR3 size: 11 residues. Germline V lookup: CDR1 SQVTM, CDR2 ANQGSEA. Here the CDR3 DNA reads TGCAGCGTTGTGCAAGGGGGCTCCCAGCCTTTT. Its translation: CSVVQGGSQPF.

The CDR3 protein is CASSLGLAGPEAYNEQFF. CDR3 sequence (DNA): TGTGCCAGCAGCTTGGGACTAGCGGGCCCGGAGGCCTACAATGAGCAGTTCTTC. The chain uses TRBV5-6 and TRBJ2-1; 10 nucleotides agree with TRBD2. The CDR3 totals 18 residues. The germline V gene has CDR1 SGHDT and CDR2 YYEEEE. With 0 bases clipped from V and 2 bases from J, the junction kept 8 bases outside the gene matches.

V gene TRBV30 combines with J gene TRBJ2-7; possible D gene TRBD2, 5 bases. Trimming stripped 0 bases from V and 2 bases from J, with 8 bases between. There are 13 residues in the CDR3. Per the germline V gene, CDR1 is GTSNPN and CDR2 is SVGIG (reference sequence). CDR3 sequence: CAWSVADTYEQYF. The CDR3 DNA sequence: TGTGCCTGGAGTGTAGCGGATACCTACGAGCAGTACTTC.